This TCR beta chain was recorded in a study of regulatory T cells in long-lasting Graves disease. Study results and limitations: The sample size was small, and this may have reduced accuracy.

Time point here: newly diagnosed GD, antithyroid drugs for less than 3 months. The authors made the TCR library using RNA they extracted from PBMCs. CDR3 size: 15 residues. Germline V gene data show CDR1 as MNHEY and CDR2 as SMNVEV (reference sequence). The V end lost 5 bases, the J end lost 6 bases, and 16 bases lay between the germline ends. HTBI primers from iRepertoire and Arm-PCR of CDR3 regions yielded the TCR beta libraries. TCRdb itself ran the multiplex PCR reads through MiXCR, one entry per CDR3 protein. This sample has 400,000 to 450,000 distinct CDR3 sequences, with 15% found just once. This clonotype was counted many times. The antigen remains unidentified. The same specimen was also included in a second study, on T cells in Graves' hyperthyroidism and ophthalmopathy. As that study records: The HTBI primer set drove a first-round RT-PCR of the TCR CDR3.

The origin of this receptor is a woman in her twenties or thirties with Graves disease. The V and J genes are TRBV27 and TRBJ1-4; possible D gene TRBD1, 6 bases. The sequencing here drew on peripheral blood mononuclear cells (PBMCs), taken at new diagnosis, from a patient treated with antithyroid drugs. Here the CDR3 DNA reads TGTGCCAGCAGTCAACACAGGGAGCGGTATGAAAAACTGTTTTTT. It translates to CASSQHRERYEKLFF.